A single sample gave rise to the 9 T cell receptor beta chains below, sequenced in a study of shared clonotypes between healthy human individuals. Generated by immunoSEQ multiplex PCR, the TCRdb table keeps only in-frame clones and is missing some. The repertoire holds a few million clones, with 80% to 95% as singletons. Sequencing was carried out using naive CD4+ T cells from PBMCs. The sample's subset: CD45RA+ positively selected. The receptors derive from a man younger than 30 in good health. Some clones in this sample may be carry-over from other donors' samples.

CDR3 in amino acids: CASRDDRASSYNEQFF. CDR3 nucleotides: TGTGCCAGCAGGGATGACAGGGCGAGCTCCTACAATGAGCAGTTCTTC. The chain couples TRBV28 to TRBJ2-1; TRBD1 matches 7 bases. The CDR3 contains 16 residues. Per the germline V gene, CDR1 is MDHEN and CDR2 is SYDVKM. The J segment lost 0 bases and the V segment lost 6 bases, leaving 8 bases of the junction unmatched.

The J gene is TRBJ1-3, the V gene TRBV14, with D uncertain. CDR3 size: 15 residues. The V gene's germline CDR1 is SGHDN and CDR2 FVKESK. The V end lost 6 bases, the J end lost 0 bases, and 12 bases lay between the germline ends. The CDR3 loop reads CASSQSDGSGNTIYF. CDR3 DNA: TGTGCCAGCAGTCAATCCGACGGCTCTGGAAACACCATATATTTT.

Concerning this clone itself: The junction and the germline gene differ at one end; a read error may be behind it. The chain links TRBV13 to TRBJ2-2; D remains ambiguous. Germline CDR1 reads PRHDT; CDR2 reads FYEKMQ (reference sequence). There are 14 residues in the CDR3. The CDR3 DNA reads as TGTGCCACCAGCGTCCGGGTGAGCACCGGGGAGCTGTTTTTT. Protein: CATSVRVSTGELFF.

A word on this clone: The sample has other DNA sequences that encode this CDR3 too. Written as DNA, the CDR3 is TGCGCCAGCAGCTTGGTACAGGGGTCCTACGAGCAGTACTTC. This translates into CASSLVQGSYEQYF. The chain employs TRBV5-1 and TRBJ2-7; the match to TRBD1 covers 7 bases. Per the germline V gene, CDR1 is SGHRS and CDR2 is YFSETQ. The CDR3 has 14 residues. After removal of 0 bases from V and 1 base from J, the junction contained 1 base not matched to a gene.

This rearrangement joins TRBV28 to TRBJ2-7, with 8 bases aligning to TRBD2. The CDR3 extends over 16 amino acids. After removal of 4 bases from V and 1 base from J, the junction contained 9 bases not matched to a gene. Germline assignment: CDR1 MDHEN and CDR2 SYDVKM. The CDR3 nucleotides are TGTGCCAGCAGTTCGAGTGCGGGAGGTCCTTCCTACGAGCAGTACTTC. It codes for CASSSSAGGPSYEQYF.

This clone appeared a single time. The V call is TRBV29-1, the J call TRBJ2-2; D possibly uses TRBD1 or TRBD2 (5 bases each). The germline gives CDR1 SQVTM, CDR2 ANQGSEA. The CDR3 totals 15 residues. Between the trimmed V and J ends, which lost 5 bases and 7 bases, there was a span of 20 bases. The CDR3 loop reads CSVYLTGPPGGELFF. The CDR3 DNA follows: TGCAGCGTTTACCTCACGGGACCGCCCGGCGGGGAGCTGTTTTTT.

The J gene is TRBJ1-1, the V gene TRBV7-9, with unresolved D. V gave up 0 bases and J gave up 4 bases, with 24 bases separating them. CDR3 size: 19 residues. Germline lookup yields CDR1 SEHNR and CDR2 FQNEAQ (reference sequence). In DNA, the CDR3 is TGTGCCAGCAGCTTAGCGGGTCCGGGGATGCCCCAGTCGGGCACTGAAGCTTTCTTT. Translating gives CASSLAGPGMPQSGTEAFF. The full variable domain, completed using reference TRBV7-9 and TRBJ1-1, is DTGVSQNPRHKITKRGQNVTFRCDPISEHNRLYWYRQTLGQGPEFLTYFQNEAQLEKSRLLSDRFSAERPKGSFSTLEIQRTEQGDSAMYLCASSLAGPGMPQSGTEAFFGQGTRLTVV.

About this clone: Other DNA sequences within the sample encode an identical CDR3. The rearrangement joins TRBV18 to TRBJ2-7, with TRBD1 matching 7 bases. The J segment lost 1 base and the V segment lost 1 base, leaving 1 base of the junction unmatched. Germline V gene data show CDR1 as KGHSH and CDR2 as LQKENI. The CDR3 runs to 14 residues. The CDR3 sequence: CASSPRDRSYEQYF. The CDR3 DNA follows: TGTGCCAGCTCACCACGGGACAGATCCTACGAGCAGTACTTC. The full variable domain, completed using reference TRBV18 and TRBJ2-7, is NAGVMQNPRHLVRRRGQEARLRCSPMKGHSHVYWYRQLPEEGLKFMVYLQKENIIDESGMPKERFSAEFPKEGPSILRIQQVVRGDSAAYFCASSPRDRSYEQYFGPGTRLTVT.

V usage is TRBV10-3 and J usage is TRBJ2-2, with 9 bases matching TRBD1. CDR1 and CDR2 (germline): ENHRY, SYGVKD. The ends lost 6 bases at V and 5 bases at J; junction bases unmatched: 7. The CDR3 has 15 residues. CDR3 sequence reads: CAISPGQGGTGELFF. Here the CDR3 DNA reads TGTGCCATCAGCCCGGGACAGGGTGGGACCGGGGAGCTGTTTTTT.